The next 30 T cell receptor beta chains were all read from a single sample in a study of T-cell reconstitution after alpha-beta-depleted transplantation in children. A library of TCRbeta sequences, prepared with unique molecular identifiers, was generated. TCRdb used MiXCR to reprocess the PCR reads, holding one entry per CDR3 protein. The sample has 700,000 to 950,000 distinct CDR3 sequences, 15% to 20% seen once. Sequenced material: PBMCs, mostly from graft donor cells, taken 360 days after TCRalphabeta/CD19-depleted stem cell transplant. These receptors were taken from a male patient between 10 and 17 years old who had a stem cell transplant for acute lymphoblastic leukemia, so the T cells may come from the graft donor.

At least ten counts were recorded for this clonotype. The chain joins TRBV24-1 to TRBJ2-1, with 9 bases fitting TRBD2. The CDR3 is 14 residues long. Germline CDR1 and CDR2: KGHDR and SFDVKD. After removal of 5 bases from V and 4 bases from J, the junction contained 2 bases not matched to a gene. This CDR3 reads CATSGREGYNEQFF. The CDR3 DNA sequence: TGTGCCACCAGTGGGCGGGAGGGGTACAATGAGCAGTTCTTC.

The chain couples TRBV5-8 to TRBJ1-1; 7 bases agree with TRBD1. The CDR3 runs to 15 residues. Germline assignment: CDR1 SGHTS and CDR2 YDEGEE. Trimming at V came to 3 bases and at J to 10 bases, leaving 15 bases not matched to a gene. The DNA for the CDR3 is TGTGCCAGCAGCTCGGGGACAGCCGGGCATTGGGGAGCTTTCTTT. Its protein is CASSSGTAGHWGAFF.

CDR3 amino acids: CASRPDRAGDSPLHF. The CDR3 coding sequence is TGTGCCAGCAGGCCCGACAGGGCGGGTGATTCACCCCTCCACTTT. V is TRBV6-1 and J is TRBJ1-6; 7 nucleotides agree with TRBD1. Germline CDR1 reads MNHNS; CDR2 reads SASEGT. The V and J ends lost 6 bases and 8 bases, in that order; junction bases with no gene match: 10. The CDR3 sequence is 15 residues long.

This clonotype turned up a few times. The rearrangement joins TRBV14 to TRBJ1-1, with D hard to call. The CDR3 is made up of 13 amino acids. Trimming cost V 5 bases and J 7 bases, with 14 bases left between them. Germline CDR1 is SGHDN and CDR2 is FVKESK. The CDR3: CASSKARSSEAFF. The DNA for the CDR3 is TGTGCCAGCAGCAAGGCCAGGTCGAGTGAAGCTTTCTTT.

This clonotype was picked up many times. The chain is built from TRBV5-5 and TRBJ1-1, with D possibly TRBD1 on 5 matching bases. The CDR3 runs 16 residues. Germline V CDR1 and CDR2: SGHKS, YYEKEE (reference sequence). V was shortened by 3 bases and J by 0 bases, with 15 bases between the two germline ends. The CDR3 sequence: CASSSTGTTMNTEAFF. CDR3 nucleotides: TGTGCCAGCAGCTCAACAGGAACCACTATGAACACTGAAGCTTTCTTT. Full variable domain (remainder filled in from reference TRBV5-5 and TRBJ1-1): DAGVTQSPTHLIKTRGQQVTLRCSPISGHKSVSWYQQVLGQGPQFIFQYYEKEERGRGNFPDRFSARQFPNYSSELNVNALLLGDSALYLCASSSTGTTMNTEAFFGQGTRLTVV.

Ten or more counts support this clonotype. The chain employs TRBV10-3 and TRBJ2-3; 7 bases are a match to TRBD2. J lost 4 bases, V lost 3 bases, and 7 bases had no gene match. This CDR3 has 15 amino acids. Germline V gene data show CDR1 as ENHRY and CDR2 as SYGVKD. CDR3 sequence reads: CAISDPPAGADTQYF. CDR3 in DNA: TGTGCCATCAGTGATCCCCCGGCGGGAGCAGATACGCAGTATTTT.

Ten or more counts support this clonotype. The CDR3, as DNA: TGCGCCAGCAGCAGACAGGATTCTCGCACAGATACGCAGTATTTT. Translated, it gives CASSRQDSRTDTQYF. The chain combines TRBV4-1 with TRBJ2-3; weak D call: TRBD1 (6 bases). V was cut by 5 bases and J by 1 base, with 13 bases left in between. CDR1 and CDR2 from the germline V gene are MGHRA and YSYEKL. The CDR3 sequence is 15 residues long.

V is TRBV15 and J is TRBJ2-5; D is perhaps TRBD1 or TRBD2 (5 bases each). The CDR3 sequence is 14 residues long. Trimming cost V 0 bases and J 3 bases, with 8 bases left between them. Germline V lookup: CDR1 LNHNV, CDR2 YYDKDF (reference sequence). The CDR3 DNA sequence: TGTGCCACCAGCAGAGAGGGGACCGAAGAGACCCAGTACTTC. This encodes CATSREGTEETQYF.

This clonotype came up a few times. This chain connects TRBV30 to TRBJ2-7; unclear D gene. Germline values: CDR1 GTSNPN, CDR2 SVGIG (reference sequence). This CDR3 comprises 13 residues. Between the trimmed V and J ends, which lost 3 bases and 6 bases, there was a span of 15 bases. The CDR3 nucleotides are TGTGCCTGGAGATGGCTCGGCGGTCGCGAGCAGTACTTC. Amino acid sequence: CAWRWLGGREQYF.

Ten or more counts support this clonotype. The rearrangement uses TRBV2 and TRBJ2-1, with a tentative D call TRBD2 (6 bases). CDR1 is SNHLY, CDR2 FYNNEI, per germline. V lost 4 bases and J lost 0, with 10 bases in between. The CDR3 sequence is 15 residues long. The CDR3, as DNA: TGTGCCAGCAGTGCCCGGGGGAGCTCCTACAATGAGCAGTTCTTC. The encoded protein is CASSARGSSYNEQFF.

This sequence joins TRBV20-1 and TRBJ1-3; weak D call: TRBD1 (5 bases). Germline V gene sequence: CDR1 DFQATT, CDR2 SNEGSKA (reference sequence). The CDR3 sequence is 15 residues long. Trimming stripped 6 bases from V and 0 bases from J, with 15 bases between. The CDR3 protein is CSARQLTPSGNTIYF. The CDR3 bases are TGCAGTGCAAGACAGCTCACACCCTCTGGAAACACCATATATTTT.

In its sample, this clonotype was seen a few times. The gene calls are TRBV15 and TRBJ1-5; D is undetermined. V was clipped by 0 bases and J by 3 bases, with 9 bases between them. Per the germline V gene, CDR1 is LNHNV and CDR2 is YYDKDF (reference sequence). This CDR3 is built from 15 residues. The CDR3 bases are TGTGCCACCAGCAGAGATCGGGCCCTCAATCAGCCCCAGCATTTT. Translated, it gives CATSRDRALNQPQHF.

In this sample, this clonotype turned up a few times. The gene calls are TRBV29-1 and TRBJ1-2; 9 nucleotides match TRBD1. Germline V gene lookup returns CDR1 SQVTM and CDR2 ANQGSEA. This CDR3 region has 14 residues. V shed 7 bases, J shed 6 bases, and the junction held 12 bases outside the gene matches. The DNA for the CDR3 is TGCAGCGCGTACCGGGACAGGGCCAATGATGGCTACACCTTC. Encoded protein: CSAYRDRANDGYTF. Filled out from reference TRBV29-1 and TRBJ1-2, the complete variable domain reads SAVISQKPSRDICQRGTSLTIQCQVDSQVTMMFWYRQQPGQSLTLIATANQGSEATYESGFVIDKFPISRPNLTFSTLTVSNMSPEDSSIYLCSAYRDRANDGYTFGSGTRLTVV.

This chain connects TRBV24-1 to TRBJ2-1; unclear D gene. The germline CDR1 and CDR2 sequences are KGHDR and SFDVKD. Between the trimmed V and J ends, which lost 3 bases and 0 bases, there was a span of 11 bases. The CDR3 sequence is 16 residues long. CDR3 region: CATSDRTASSYNEQFF. The CDR3 nucleotides read TGTGCCACCAGTGATAGGACGGCGAGCTCCTACAATGAGCAGTTCTTC.

The chain couples TRBV4-1 to TRBJ2-5, with 9 bases lining up with TRBD2. V dropped 4 bases and J dropped 5; count of bases not matched to a gene: 8. The germline V gene encodes CDR1 MGHRA and CDR2 YSYEKL. This CDR3 has 15 amino acids. CDR3 sequence (DNA): TGCGCCAGCAGCCTTCCGAGTGCGGGAGGGGAGACCCAGTACTTC. Protein: CASSLPSAGGETQYF.

The rearrangement links TRBV3-1 to TRBJ2-5; D may correspond to TRBD1 or TRBD2 (5 bases each). Germline values: CDR1 LGHDT, CDR2 YNNKEL (reference sequence). The CDR3 loop spans 19 amino acids. Trimming shortened V by 4 bases and J by 2 bases, and 26 bases separated the two germline ends. CDR3 sequence: CASSPEDMWSGSFQETQYF. DNA of the CDR3: TGTGCCAGCAGCCCCGAGGACATGTGGAGCGGAAGTTTTCAAGAGACCCAGTACTTC.

The J gene is TRBJ2-7, the V gene TRBV27; 7 nucleotides align to TRBD2. Trimming took 4 bases from V and 3 from J; bases not matched to a gene: 9. Looked up from germline, CDR1 is MNHEY and CDR2 is SMNVEV (reference sequence). This CDR3 is built from 15 residues. The CDR3 loop reads CASSWGGSMNYEQYF. CDR3 DNA: TGTGCCAGCAGTTGGGGGGGGTCGATGAACTACGAGCAGTACTTC.

The chain carries TRBV4-2 and TRBJ2-4; weak D call: TRBD1 (5 bases). Germline values: CDR1 LGHNA, CDR2 YNFKEQ. V shed 0 bases and J shed 10 bases, with 13 bases lying between them. CDR3 size: 14 residues. The CDR3 DNA reads TGTGCCAGCAGCCAAGAGGAGAAGGGGCGGATTCAGTACTTC. Its protein product is CASSQEEKGRIQYF.

This clonotype showed up many times. CDR3 protein: CASSQGDFTTKAQFF. In DNA form, the CDR3 reads TGCGCCAGCAGCCAAGGGGACTTCACCACCAAGGCGCAGTTCTTC. The rearrangement uses TRBV4-1 and TRBJ2-1; D possibly corresponds to TRBD2 (6 bases). Germline V lookup: CDR1 MGHRA, CDR2 YSYEKL. The length of the CDR3 is 15 residues. V dropped 1 base and J dropped 12 bases, with 19 bases sitting between them.

The table lists this clonotype with a few counts. This rearrangement joins TRBV7-9 to TRBJ2-5; D is perhaps TRBD1 or TRBD2 (6 bases each). The CDR3 consists of 17 residues. The germline V and J ends were trimmed by 4 bases and 6 bases, with 24 bases remaining between them. Germline lookup yields CDR1 SEHNR and CDR2 FQNEAQ (reference sequence). The CDR3 DNA sequence: TGTGCCAGCAGCTCAGCGAGGGAAGGGGGGCGTATGAAGACCCAGTACTTC. Translating it yields CASSSAREGGRMKTQYF.

This chain joins TRBV5-1 and TRBJ1-1; D gene unclear. The CDR3 sequence is 15 residues long. The V end lost 0 bases, the J end lost 1 base, and 10 bases lay between the germline ends. Germline CDR1 and CDR2: SGHRS and YFSETQ. CDR3 loop: CASSLGLRTNTEAFF. CDR3 DNA sequence: TGCGCCAGCAGCTTGGGACTCCGAACGAACACTGAAGCTTTCTTT.

A few counts support this clonotype. The chain links TRBV9 to TRBJ2-1; a weak D match, TRBD2 (6 bases). This CDR3 comprises 17 residues. Trimming shortened V by 0 bases and J by 0 bases, and 13 bases separated the two germline ends. CDR1 is SGDLS, CDR2 YYNGEE, per germline. CDR3 protein: CASSVVGGKGSYNEQFF. The CDR3, as DNA: TGTGCCAGCAGCGTAGTAGGCGGGAAGGGCTCCTACAATGAGCAGTTCTTC.

This clonotype has only a few counts. V usage is TRBV3-1 and J usage is TRBJ2-7; D is unclear. The germline CDR1 and CDR2 sequences are LGHDT and YNNKEL (reference sequence). The CDR3 sequence is 14 residues long. V was cut by 1 base and J by 1 base, with 8 bases left in between. The CDR3 nucleotides read TGTGCCAGCAGCCAAGTGGCTAGATCCTACGAGCAGTACTTC. This sequence encodes CASSQVARSYEQYF.

The V call is TRBV3-1, the J call TRBJ2-7; D is ambiguous. Germline V gene lookup returns CDR1 LGHDT and CDR2 YNNKEL (reference sequence). The CDR3 runs 13 residues. V lost 6 bases, J lost 4 bases, and 13 bases lay in between. In DNA form, the CDR3 reads TGTGCCAGCAGTGACGTCTGGGCGTACGAGCAGTACTTC. The encoded protein is CASSDVWAYEQYF.

This clonotype was found a few times. The CDR3 nucleotides are TGTGCCAGCAGCTCCGGGACAATCAATCAGCCCCAGCATTTT. Its protein is CASSSGTINQPQHF. The rearrangement joins TRBV6-5 to TRBJ1-5; tentative D call: TRBD1 (6 bases). V was cut by 6 bases and J by 3 bases, with 12 bases left in between. CDR1 is MNHEY and CDR2 is SVGAGI in the germline V gene. The CDR3 sequence is 14 residues long.

This clonotype turned up a few times. This sequence joins TRBV12-3 or TRBV12-4 and TRBJ2-1; TRBD1 aligns across 9 bases. V shed 10 bases, J shed 0 bases, and the junction held 19 bases outside the gene matches. The CDR3 totals 19 residues. The CDR3 loop is CATPTGGDGGSGSYNEQFF. The CDR3 DNA reads TGTGCCACCCCGACAGGGGGTGATGGCGGGAGTGGCTCCTACAATGAGCAGTTCTTC.

This clonotype was seen a handful of times. The CDR3 protein is CASSRTGNANTGELFF. As DNA, the CDR3 is TGTGCCAGCAGCCGGACCGGCAACGCGAACACCGGGGAGCTGTTTTTT. V and J are TRBV4-2 and TRBJ2-2; D is ambiguous. The CDR3 consists of 16 residues. Trimming cost V 4 bases and J 0 bases, with 12 bases left between them. Germline values: CDR1 LGHNA, CDR2 YNFKEQ.

This clonotype occurred many times. This chain connects TRBV24-1 to TRBJ2-1, with a possible D match to TRBD1 (6 bases). This CDR3 contains 15 residues. CDR1 and CDR2 (germline): KGHDR, SFDVKD. The V end lost 8 bases, the J end lost 4 bases, and 17 bases lay between the germline ends. The CDR3 nucleotides are TGTGCCACCACTGAACAGGGATGGGGGTACAATGAGCAGTTCTTC. Translating gives CATTEQGWGYNEQFF.

This clonotype has more than one count but fewer than ten. This chain links TRBV4-1 with TRBJ2-7; 7 nucleotides line up with TRBD2. Germline CDR1 MGHRA, CDR2 YSYEKL. This CDR3 is 17 amino acids long. J was trimmed by 3 bases and V by 3 bases; bases with no gene match: 14. The CDR3 is CASSQTYYRDYIYEQYF. The CDR3 DNA is TGCGCCAGCAGCCAGACTTACTACCGGGACTACATCTACGAGCAGTACTTC.

V and J are TRBV12-3 or TRBV12-4 and TRBJ1-6; the D is unclear. The V gene lost 2 bases and the J gene lost 6 bases, with 8 bases spanning the gap. CDR3 length: 14 residues. The CDR3 reads CASSLLRSNSPLHF. As DNA, the CDR3 is TGTGCCAGCAGTTTATTACGGTCTAATTCACCCCTCCACTTT.